The clone carrying this TCR beta chain occurred a few times. The data derive from a study of blood T cell repertoires in COVID-19. Across the study: In each case, the material was cDNA or gDNA derived from T cells, B-cell-depleted T cells, or PBMCs.

Germline lookup yields CDR1 LGHDT and CDR2 YNNKEL (reference sequence). The CDR3 loop spans 15 amino acids. V gave up 2 bases and J gave up 7 bases; unmatched junction bases: 5. Authors' analysis steps: Reference gene primer amplification gave nucleated cell count estimates. Method: immunoSEQ multiplex PCR; TCRdb's copy keeps in-frame clones and lacks some. D and trimming were read from the DNA, whereas the V and J calls and clone size are those reported in that table. The data show about 360,000 clones, around 84% seen once. Material: peripheral blood. The TCR sequence derives from a human donor with acute or convalescent COVID-19. The donor label of this sample is uncertain. The chain links TRBV3-1 (or the pseudogene TRBV3-2) to TRBJ1-4, with 9 bases that match TRBD1. The CDR3 is CASSQIQGATEKLFF. CDR3 DNA: TGTGCCAGCAGCCAAATACAGGGGGCAACTGAAAAACTGTTTTTT.